This T cell receptor (beta chain) derives from a study of blood T cells in healthy people across ages. After removal of 5 bases from V and 5 bases from J, the junction contained 8 bases not matched to a gene. This CDR3 has 15 residues. Germline V gives CDR1 SEHNR, CDR2 FQNEAQ (reference sequence). This clonotype was recorded many times. A second PCR of roughly 7 to 11 cycles used a sample-barcoded 5' primer and a J-beta primer mix. TCRdb independently ran MiXCR on the 5' RACE reads; one entry per CDR3 protein. The data show 600,000 or so distinct CDR3 sequences, with about 30% seen just once and about 15% held by the top ten.

Source material: blood. This TCR was recovered from an elderly woman in good health. The gene calls are TRBV7-9 and TRBJ2-3; 9 nucleotides match TRBD2. The CDR3 nucleotides read TGTGCCAGCAGCGGAGGCGGGGGGGCCATAGATACGCAGTATTTT. It is translated as CASSGGGGAIDTQYF. The full variable domain, with the rest looked up from reference TRBV7-9 and TRBJ2-3, is DTGVSQNPRHKITKRGQNVTFRCDPISEHNRLYWYRQTLGQGPEFLTYFQNEAQLEKSRLLSDRFSAERPKGSFSTLEIQRTEQGDSAMYLCASSGGGGAIDTQYFGPGTRLTVL.